This TCR beta chain came from a study of somatic mutations in cytotoxic T cells in rheumatoid arthritis. Study overall: It was right after diagnosis, before any treatment, that patient blood (around 33 ml EDTA) was drawn. Flow-sorting brought some V beta antibody-stained T-cell populations to nearly 100% purity, V beta1+ cells sequenced for TCRB among them.

Here immunoSEQ multiplex PCR was the method, and the copy in TCRdb shows in-frame clones only, minus some. The sample carries more than 15,000 clones, roughly 74% recorded once. The sequenced sample consisted of CD8+ T cells sorted from blood. The receptor was isolated from an adult with rheumatoid arthritis.

The DNA for the CDR3 is TGTGCCACCAGCAGAGATAGCCCCAGGTACCAAGAGACCCAGTACTTC. The encoded protein is CATSRDSPRYQETQYF. The genes are TRBV15 and TRBJ2-5; D unclear. The CDR3 is 16 amino acids. Germline CDR1 and CDR2: LNHNV and YYDKDF (reference sequence). Trimming took 0 bases from V and 0 from J, leaving 11 bases between them.